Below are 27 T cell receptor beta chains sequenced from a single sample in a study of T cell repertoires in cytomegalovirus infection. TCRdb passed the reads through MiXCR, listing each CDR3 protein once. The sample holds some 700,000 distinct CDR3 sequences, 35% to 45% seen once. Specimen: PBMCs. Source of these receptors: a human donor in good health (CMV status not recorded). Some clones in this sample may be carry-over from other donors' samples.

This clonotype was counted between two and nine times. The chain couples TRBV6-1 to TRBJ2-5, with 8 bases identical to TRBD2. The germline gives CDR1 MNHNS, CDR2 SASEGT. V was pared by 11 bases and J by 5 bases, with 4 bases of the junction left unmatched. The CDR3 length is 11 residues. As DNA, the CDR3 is TGTGCCGCCTCTAGCGGGGAGACCCAGTACTTC. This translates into CAASSGETQYF.

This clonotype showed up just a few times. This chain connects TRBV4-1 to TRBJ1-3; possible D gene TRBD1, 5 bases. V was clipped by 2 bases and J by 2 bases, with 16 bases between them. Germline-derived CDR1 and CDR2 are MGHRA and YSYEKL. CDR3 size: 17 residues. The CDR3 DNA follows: TGCGCCAGCAGCCAAAGAGAAGGAAGGGGCACTGGAAACACCATATATTTT. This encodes CASSQREGRGTGNTIYF.

The CDR3 region has the DNA TGTGCCACCAGTCAGGGGGCGAACACCGGGGAGCTGTTTTTT. Protein sequence: CATSQGANTGELFF. The chain combines TRBV24-1 with TRBJ2-2; 7 bases are shared with TRBD1. Germline V gene lookup returns CDR1 KGHDR and CDR2 SFDVKD. The junction had 0 bases not matched to a gene; V was cut back by 6 bases and J by 0 bases. This CDR3 spans 14 amino acids.

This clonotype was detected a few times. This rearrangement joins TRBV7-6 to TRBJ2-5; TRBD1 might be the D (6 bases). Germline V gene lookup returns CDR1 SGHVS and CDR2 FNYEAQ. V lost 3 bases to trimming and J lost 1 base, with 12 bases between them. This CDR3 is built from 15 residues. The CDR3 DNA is TGTGCCAGCAGCTTGAACAGGGCAGCCCAAGAGACCCAGTACTTC. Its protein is CASSLNRAAQETQYF.

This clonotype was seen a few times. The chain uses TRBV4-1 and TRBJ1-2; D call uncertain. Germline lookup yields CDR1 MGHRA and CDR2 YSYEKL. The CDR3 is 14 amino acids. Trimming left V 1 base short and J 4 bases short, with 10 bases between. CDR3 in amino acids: CASSQGLPGYGYTF. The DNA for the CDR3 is TGCGCCAGCAGCCAAGGGCTCCCAGGCTATGGCTACACCTTC.

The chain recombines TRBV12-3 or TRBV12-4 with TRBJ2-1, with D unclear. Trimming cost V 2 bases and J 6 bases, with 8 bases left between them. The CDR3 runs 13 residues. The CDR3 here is CASSLRAINEQFF. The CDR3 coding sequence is TGTGCCAGCAGTTTAAGGGCTATCAATGAGCAGTTCTTC.

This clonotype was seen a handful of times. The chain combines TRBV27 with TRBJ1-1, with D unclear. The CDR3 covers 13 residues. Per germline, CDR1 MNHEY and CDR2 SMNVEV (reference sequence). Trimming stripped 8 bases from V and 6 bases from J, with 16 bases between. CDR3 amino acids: CASGVTGIAEAFF. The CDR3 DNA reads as TGTGCCAGCGGAGTCACGGGGATCGCTGAAGCTTTCTTT.

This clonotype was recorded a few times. The CDR3 reads CASSKEAGNTGELFF. Written as DNA, the CDR3 is TGTGCCAGCAGCAAGGAAGCCGGGAACACCGGGGAGCTGTTTTTT. This chain connects TRBV5-6 to TRBJ2-2; D remains ambiguous. Germline-derived CDR1 and CDR2 are SGHDT and YYEEEE. V was cut by 4 bases and J by 1 base, with 11 bases left in between. This CDR3 contains 15 residues. The whole variable domain, filled in from reference TRBV5-6 and TRBJ2-2, reads DAGVTQSPTHLIKTRGQQVTLRCSPKSGHDTVSWYQQALGQGPQFIFQYYEEEERQRGNFPDRFSGHQFPNYSSELNVNALLLGDSALYLCASSKEAGNTGELFFGEGSRLTVL.

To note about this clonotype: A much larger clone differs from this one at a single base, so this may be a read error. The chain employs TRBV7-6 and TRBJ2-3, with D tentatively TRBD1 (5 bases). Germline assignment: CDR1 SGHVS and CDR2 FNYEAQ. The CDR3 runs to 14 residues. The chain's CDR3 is CASSLQTATETQYF. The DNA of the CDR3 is TGTGCCAGCAGCTTACAGACAGCGACAGAGACGCAGTATTTT.

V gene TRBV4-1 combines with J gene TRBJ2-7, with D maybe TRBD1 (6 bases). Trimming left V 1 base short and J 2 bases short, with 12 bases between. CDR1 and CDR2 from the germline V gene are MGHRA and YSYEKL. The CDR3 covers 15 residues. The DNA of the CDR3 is TGCGCCAGCAGCCAAGTACAGGGAGAGGCCTACGAGCAGTACTTC. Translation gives CASSQVQGEAYEQYF.

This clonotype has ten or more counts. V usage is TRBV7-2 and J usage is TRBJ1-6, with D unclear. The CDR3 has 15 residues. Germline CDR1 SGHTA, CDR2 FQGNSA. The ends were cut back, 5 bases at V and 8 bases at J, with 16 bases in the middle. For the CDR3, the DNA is TGTGCCAGCAGCACGAGTACAAGTTCACATTCACCCCTCCACTTT. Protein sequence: CASSTSTSSHSPLHF.

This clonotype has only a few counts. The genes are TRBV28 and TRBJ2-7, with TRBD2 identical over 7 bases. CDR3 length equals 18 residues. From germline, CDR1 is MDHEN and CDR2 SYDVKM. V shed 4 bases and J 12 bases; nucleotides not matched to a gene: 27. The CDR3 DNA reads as TGTGCCAGCAGTTCCAACCGACGTGGGGGGGAGACCACACTTTGGCCGTACTTC. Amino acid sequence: CASSSNRRGGETTLWPYF.

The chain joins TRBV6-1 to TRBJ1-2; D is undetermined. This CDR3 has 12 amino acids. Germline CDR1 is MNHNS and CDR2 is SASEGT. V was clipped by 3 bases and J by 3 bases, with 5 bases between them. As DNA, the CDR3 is TGTGCCAGCAGTGATAGGCACTATGGCTACACCTTC. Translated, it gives CASSDRHYGYTF.

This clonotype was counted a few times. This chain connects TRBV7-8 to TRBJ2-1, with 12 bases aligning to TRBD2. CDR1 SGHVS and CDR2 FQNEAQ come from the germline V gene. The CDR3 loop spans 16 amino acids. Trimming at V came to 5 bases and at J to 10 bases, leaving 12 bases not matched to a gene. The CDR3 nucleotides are TGTGCCAGCAGCGACAGACTAGCGGGGGCCCCGGGAGAGCAGTTCTTC. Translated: CASSDRLAGAPGEQFF. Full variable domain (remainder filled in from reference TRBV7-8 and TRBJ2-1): GAGVSQSPRYKVAKRGQDVALRCDPISGHVSLFWYQQALGQGPEFLTYFQNEAQLDKSGLPSDRFFAERPEGSVSTLKIQRTQQEDSAVYLCASSDRLAGAPGEQFFGPGTRLTVL.

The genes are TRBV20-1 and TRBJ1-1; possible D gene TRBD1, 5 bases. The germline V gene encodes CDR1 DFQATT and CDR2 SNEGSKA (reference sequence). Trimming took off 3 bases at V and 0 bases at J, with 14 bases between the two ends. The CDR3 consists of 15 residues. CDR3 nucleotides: TGCAGTGCTAGTAACAGAGGGGCCTTGAACACTGAAGCTTTCTTT. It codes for CSASNRGALNTEAFF.

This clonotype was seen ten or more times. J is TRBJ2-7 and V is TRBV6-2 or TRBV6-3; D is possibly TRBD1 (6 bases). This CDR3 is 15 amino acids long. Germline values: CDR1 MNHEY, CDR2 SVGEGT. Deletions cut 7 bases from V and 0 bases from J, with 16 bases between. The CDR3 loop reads CASIGTPDSSYEQYF. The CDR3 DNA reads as TGTGCCAGCATAGGGACCCCGGACAGCTCCTACGAGCAGTACTTC.

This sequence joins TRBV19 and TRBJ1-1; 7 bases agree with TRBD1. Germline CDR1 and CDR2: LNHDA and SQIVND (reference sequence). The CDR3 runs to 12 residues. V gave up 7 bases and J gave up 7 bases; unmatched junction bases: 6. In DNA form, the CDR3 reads TGTGCCAGTACGGGACAGACCCTTGAAGCTTTCTTT. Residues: CASTGQTLEAFF.

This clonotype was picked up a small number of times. CDR3 region: CASSPGQGTGTDTEAFF. In nucleotides, the CDR3 is TGTGCCAGCAGCCCCGGACAGGGGACAGGAACGGACACTGAAGCTTTCTTT. This chain links TRBV11-3 with TRBJ1-1; TRBD1 matches 9 bases. After removal of 5 bases from V and 3 bases from J, the junction contained 13 bases not matched to a gene. Germline values: CDR1 SGHNT, CDR2 YENEEA. The CDR3 is made up of 17 amino acids.

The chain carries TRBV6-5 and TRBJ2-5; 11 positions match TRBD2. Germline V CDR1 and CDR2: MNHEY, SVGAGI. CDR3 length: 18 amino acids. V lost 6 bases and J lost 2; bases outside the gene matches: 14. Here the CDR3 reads CASSQGTSGRLLQETQYF. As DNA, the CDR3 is TGTGCCAGCAGCCAAGGTACTAGCGGGAGACTCCTACAAGAGACCCAGTACTTC.

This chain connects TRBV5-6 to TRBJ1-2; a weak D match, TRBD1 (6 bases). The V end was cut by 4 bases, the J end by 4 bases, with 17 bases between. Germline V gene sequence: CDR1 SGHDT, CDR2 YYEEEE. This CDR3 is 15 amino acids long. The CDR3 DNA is TGTGCCAGCAGCCCGCCGGGACAAGTTGGCTATGGCTACACCTTC. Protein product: CASSPPGQVGYGYTF. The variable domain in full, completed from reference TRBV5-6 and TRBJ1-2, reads DAGVTQSPTHLIKTRGQQVTLRCSPKSGHDTVSWYQQALGQGPQFIFQYYEEEERQRGNFPDRFSGHQFPNYSSELNVNALLLGDSALYLCASSPPGQVGYGYTFGSGTRLTVV.

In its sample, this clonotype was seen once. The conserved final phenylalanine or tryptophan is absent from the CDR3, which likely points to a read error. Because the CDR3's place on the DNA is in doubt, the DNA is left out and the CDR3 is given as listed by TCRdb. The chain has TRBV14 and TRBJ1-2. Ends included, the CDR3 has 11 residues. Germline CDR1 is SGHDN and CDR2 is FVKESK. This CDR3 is CASSQFFGCTL.

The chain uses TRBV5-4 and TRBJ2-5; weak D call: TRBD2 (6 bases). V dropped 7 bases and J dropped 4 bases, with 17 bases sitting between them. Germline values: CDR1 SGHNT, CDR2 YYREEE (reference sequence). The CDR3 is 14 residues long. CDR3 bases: TGTGCCAGCTCAACAGGAGCGCGGGGAGAGACCCAGTACTTC. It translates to CASSTGARGETQYF. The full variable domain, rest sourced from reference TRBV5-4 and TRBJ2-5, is ETGVTQSPTHLIKTRGQQVTLRCSSQSGHNTVSWYQQALGQGPQFIFQYYREEENGRGNFPPRFSGLQFPNYSSELNVNALELDDSALYLCASSTGARGETQYFGPGTRLLVL.

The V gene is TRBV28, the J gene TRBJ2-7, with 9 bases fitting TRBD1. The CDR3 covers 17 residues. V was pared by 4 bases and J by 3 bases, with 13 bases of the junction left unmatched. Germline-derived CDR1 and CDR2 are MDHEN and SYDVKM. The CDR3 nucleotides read TGTGCCAGCAGTTCGGGGACAGGGAGAGGGAGATTCTACGAGCAGTACTTC. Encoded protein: CASSSGTGRGRFYEQYF.

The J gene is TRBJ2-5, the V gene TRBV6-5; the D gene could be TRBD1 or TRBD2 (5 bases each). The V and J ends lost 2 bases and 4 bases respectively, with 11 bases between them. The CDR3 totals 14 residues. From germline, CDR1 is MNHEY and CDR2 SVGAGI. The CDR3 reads CASSYRGAGETQYF. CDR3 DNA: TGTGCCAGCAGTTACCGAGGGGCCGGAGAGACCCAGTACTTC.

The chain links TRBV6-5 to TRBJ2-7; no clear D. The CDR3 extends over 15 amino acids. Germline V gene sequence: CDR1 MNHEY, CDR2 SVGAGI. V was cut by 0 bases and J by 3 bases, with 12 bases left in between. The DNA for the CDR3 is TGTGCCAGCAGTTACTCCATCAACTTGGACTACGAGCAGTACTTC. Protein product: CASSYSINLDYEQYF.

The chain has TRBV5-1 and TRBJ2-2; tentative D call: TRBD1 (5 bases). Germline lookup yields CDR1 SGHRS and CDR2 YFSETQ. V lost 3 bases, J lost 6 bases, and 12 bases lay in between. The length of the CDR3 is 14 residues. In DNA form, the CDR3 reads TGCGCCAGCAGCTACGACAGCGTGTCCGGGGAGCTGTTTTTT. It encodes CASSYDSVSGELFF.

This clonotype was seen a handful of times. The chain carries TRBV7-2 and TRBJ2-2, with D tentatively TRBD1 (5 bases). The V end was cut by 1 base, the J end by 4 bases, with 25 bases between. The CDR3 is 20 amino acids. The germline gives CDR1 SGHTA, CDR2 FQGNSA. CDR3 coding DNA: TGTGCCAGCAGCTTAGGCCGGACAAGGGAACCTTTCTATTTCACCGGGGAGCTGTTTTTT. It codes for CASSLGRTREPFYFTGELFF.